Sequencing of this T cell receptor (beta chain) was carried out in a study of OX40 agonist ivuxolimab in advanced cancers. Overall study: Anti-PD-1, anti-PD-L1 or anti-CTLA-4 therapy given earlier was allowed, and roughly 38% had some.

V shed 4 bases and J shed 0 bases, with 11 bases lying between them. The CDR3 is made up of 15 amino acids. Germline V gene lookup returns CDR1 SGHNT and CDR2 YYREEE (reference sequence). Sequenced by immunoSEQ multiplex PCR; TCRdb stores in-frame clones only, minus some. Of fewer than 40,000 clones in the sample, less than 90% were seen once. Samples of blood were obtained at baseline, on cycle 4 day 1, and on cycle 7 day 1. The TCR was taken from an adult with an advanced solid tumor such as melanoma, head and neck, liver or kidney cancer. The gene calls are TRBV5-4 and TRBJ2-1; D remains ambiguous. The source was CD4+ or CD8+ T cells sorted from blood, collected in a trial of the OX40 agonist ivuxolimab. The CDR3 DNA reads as TGTGCCAGCAGCCGAGACCAGAGCTCCTACAATGAGCAGTTCTTC. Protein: CASSRDQSSYNEQFF.